One and the same sample provided the 22 T cell receptor beta chains below, sequenced in a study of cytomegalovirus exposure and HLA in healthy donors. The PCR made use of 60 Vbeta and 13 Jbeta primers. Some clones are missing from TCRdb's copy, which holds only in-frame ones; the method was immunoSEQ multiplex PCR. This repertoire shows about 190,000 clones, more than 70% found once; its top ten account for approximately 1.1%. The sample consisted of PBMCs. The source of these receptors is a woman in her thirties or forties in good health and CMV-seronegative.

The rearrangement uses TRBV6-5 and TRBJ1-2; D might be TRBD1 (5 bases). The CDR3 has 14 residues. V was trimmed by 6 bases and J by 7 bases, leaving 18 bases between them. Germline CDR1 is MNHEY and CDR2 is SVGAGI. Written as DNA, the CDR3 is TGTGCCAGCAGGGAAGCAGGGAGGGGCGGTGGCTACACCTTC. This sequence encodes CASREAGRGGGYTF.

The chain uses TRBV11-2 and TRBJ2-7, with 8 bases fitting TRBD2. Losses at the gene ends were 0 bases for V and 7 bases for J; bases not matched to a gene: 11. Germline V CDR1 and CDR2: SGHAT, FQNNGV. The CDR3 is 16 residues long. Written as DNA, the CDR3 is TGTGCCAGCAGCTTAGAATATGTCAGCGGGAGTGAAGAGCAGTACTTC. Its protein is CASSLEYVSGSEEQYF.

V gene TRBV5-1 combines with J gene TRBJ2-5; D is ambiguous. The germline V gene encodes CDR1 SGHRS and CDR2 YFSETQ. V dropped 0 bases and J dropped 5 bases, with 5 bases sitting between them. This CDR3 has 12 residues. The CDR3 loop is CASSLDRETQYF. The CDR3 region has the DNA TGCGCCAGCAGCTTGGATCGGGAGACCCAGTACTTC. Looking up the rest from reference TRBV5-1 and TRBJ2-5 gives the full variable domain: KAGVTQTPRYLIKTRGQQVTLSCSPISGHRSVSWYQQTPGQGLQFLFEYFSETQRNKGNFPGRFSGRQFSNSRSEMNVSTLELGDSALYLCASSLDRETQYFGPGTRLLVL.

The CDR3 is CSVRRRLQQGSTDTQYF. DNA of the CDR3: TGCAGCGTTCGACGGCGACTCCAACAGGGTTCGACAGATACGCAGTATTTT. This chain connects TRBV29-1 to TRBJ2-3, with D possibly TRBD1 on 6 matching bases. Germline V gene sequence: CDR1 SQVTM, CDR2 ANQGSEA. This CDR3 comprises 17 residues. The V end was cut by 5 bases, the J end by 3 bases, with 24 bases between.

This chain uses TRBV7-3 with TRBJ2-7, with 11 bases aligning to TRBD2. This CDR3 spans 16 amino acids. J gave up 3 bases and V 5 bases, and 9 bases lay outside the gene matches. Germline V gene lookup returns CDR1 SGHTA and CDR2 FQGTGA. The CDR3 is CASSPKGLAGHYEQYV. CDR3 DNA: TGTGCCAGCAGCCCGAAAGGACTAGCGGGCCACTACGAGCAGTACGTC.

The V gene is TRBV27, the J gene TRBJ2-5; possible D gene TRBD1, 5 bases. This CDR3 is built from 15 residues. Germline assignment: CDR1 MNHEY and CDR2 SMNVEV (reference sequence). V was cut by 2 bases and J by 2 bases, with 12 bases left in between. In nucleotides, the CDR3 is TGTGCCAGCAGTTTAAGGGGTCGAGCACAAGAGACCCAGTACTTC. Protein sequence: CASSLRGRAQETQYF.

The gene calls are TRBV19 and TRBJ2-2, with a possible D match to TRBD2 (5 bases). The CDR3 runs 15 residues. The germline V and J ends were trimmed by 3 bases and 1 base, with 9 bases remaining between them. Germline V gene data show CDR1 as LNHDA and CDR2 as SQIVND (reference sequence). The chain's CDR3 is CASSMRGWNTGELFF. The CDR3 DNA is TGTGCCAGTAGTATGCGAGGGTGGAACACCGGGGAGCTGTTTTTT. The full variable domain, with the rest looked up from reference TRBV19 and TRBJ2-2, is DGGITQSPKYLFRKEGQNVTLSCEQNLNHDAMYWYRQDPGQGLRLIYYSQIVNDFQKGDIAEGYSVSREKKESFPLTVTSAQKNPTAFYLCASSMRGWNTGELFFGEGSRLTVL.

This clone has a single count. The chain couples TRBV5-1 to TRBJ2-7; 10 bases match TRBD1. Trimming cost V 2 bases and J 5 bases; bases outside gene matches: 4. The CDR3 is 14 amino acids. CDR1 is SGHRS, CDR2 YFSETQ, per germline. The chain's CDR3 is CASSFGTGVDEQYV. The CDR3 DNA is TGCGCCAGCAGCTTCGGGACAGGGGTCGACGAGCAGTACGTC.

The J gene is TRBJ2-6, the V gene TRBV5-1; 9 bases are a match to TRBD1. Trimming at V came to 3 bases and at J to 3 bases, leaving 7 bases not matched to a gene. The germline V gene has CDR1 SGHRS and CDR2 YFSETQ. The CDR3 is 17 amino acids. The CDR3 is CASSWGQGSGGANVLTF. DNA for the CDR3: TGCGCCAGCAGCTGGGGACAGGGCAGTGGTGGGGCCAACGTCCTGACTTTC.

The chain couples TRBV15 to TRBJ2-4, with D possibly TRBD1 on 6 matching bases. Per germline, CDR1 LNHNV and CDR2 YYDKDF (reference sequence). The CDR3 is made up of 16 amino acids. V dropped 0 bases and J dropped 1 base, with 10 bases sitting between them. The CDR3 region has the DNA TGTGCCACCAGCAGAGATGCAGGGGTCGCCAAAAACATTCAGTACTTC. Residues: CATSRDAGVAKNIQYF.

As DNA, the CDR3 is TGTGCCAGCAGGCCGACAGGCGTAAACACCATATATTTT. Protein sequence: CASRPTGVNTIYF. The chain has TRBV7-2 and TRBJ1-3; D perhaps matches TRBD1 (6 bases). The CDR3 length is 13 residues. The germline CDR1 and CDR2 sequences are SGHTA and FQGNSA. V gave up 6 bases and J gave up 6 bases, with 12 bases separating them.

The V gene is TRBV5-4, the J gene TRBJ2-3; weak D call: TRBD1 (6 bases). V was cut by 3 bases and J by 0 bases, with 11 bases left in between. Germline values: CDR1 SGHNT, CDR2 YYREEE (reference sequence). CDR3 length: 15 amino acids. The CDR3 protein is CASSSRDTSTDTQYF. The CDR3 DNA reads TGTGCCAGCAGCTCCCGGGACACCAGCACAGATACGCAGTATTTT.

V is TRBV5-6 and J is TRBJ2-1; 7 nucleotides line up with TRBD2. The CDR3 extends over 15 amino acids. V trimming: 4 bases; J trimming: 6 bases; junction bases outside the gene matches: 10. CDR1 is SGHDT, CDR2 YYEEEE, per germline. The CDR3 reads CASSTGGGRGNEQFF. The CDR3 DNA reads TGTGCCAGCAGCACTGGGGGGGGACGGGGCAATGAGCAGTTCTTC. Variable domain in full (rest from reference TRBV5-6 and TRBJ2-1): DAGVTQSPTHLIKTRGQQVTLRCSPKSGHDTVSWYQQALGQGPQFIFQYYEEEERQRGNFPDRFSGHQFPNYSSELNVNALLLGDSALYLCASSTGGGRGNEQFFGPGTRLTVL.

CDR3 sequence reads: CASLDGTGAHTGELFF. DNA for the CDR3: TGTGCCAGTTTGGACGGGACAGGGGCGCACACCGGGGAGCTGTTTTTT. The V call is TRBV18, the J call TRBJ2-2; 10 nucleotides line up with TRBD1. The J segment lost 3 bases and the V segment lost 9 bases, leaving 10 bases of the junction unmatched. Germline lookup yields CDR1 KGHSH and CDR2 LQKENI. This CDR3 contains 16 residues.

The rearrangement joins TRBV7-2 to TRBJ1-2; TRBD1 is a possible D gene (6 bases). There are 15 residues in the CDR3. Between the trimmed V and J ends, which lost 5 bases and 4 bases, there was a span of 17 bases. Germline CDR1 SGHTA, CDR2 FQGNSA. CDR3 coding DNA: TGTGCCAGCAGCACACGGACAGCGGCGAGCTATGGCTACACCTTC. It yields the protein CASSTRTAASYGYTF.

The chain is built from TRBV7-2 and TRBJ2-1; 9 nucleotides line up with TRBD1. Germline V CDR1 and CDR2: SGHTA, FQGNSA. The V gene end was trimmed by 6 bases and the J gene end by 6 bases; junction bases not matched to a gene: 3. The CDR3 has 13 residues. CDR3 sequence: CASRRTGVNEQFF. CDR3 bases: TGTGCCAGCAGGCGGACAGGGGTCAATGAGCAGTTCTTC.

The chain recombines TRBV15 with TRBJ2-3; 9 nucleotides match TRBD2. Looked up from germline, CDR1 is LNHNV and CDR2 is YYDKDF (reference sequence). V dropped 3 bases and J dropped 3; count of bases not matched to a gene: 4. This CDR3 is built from 15 residues. The CDR3 DNA sequence: TGTGCCACCAGCAGTTGGACTAGCGATACAGATACGCAGTATTTT. This sequence encodes CATSSWTSDTDTQYF.

The chain carries TRBV28 and TRBJ1-1, with D maybe TRBD1 (5 bases). Germline V lookup: CDR1 MDHEN, CDR2 SYDVKM. This CDR3 has 14 amino acids. V shed 1 base and J shed 2 bases, with 8 bases lying between them. This chain's CDR3 is CASSLYQGNTEAFF. The CDR3 DNA follows: TGTGCCAGCAGTTTATATCAGGGAAACACTGAAGCTTTCTTT. The complete variable domain, with remaining parts taken from reference TRBV28 and TRBJ1-1, reads DVKVTQSSRYLVKRTGEKVFLECVQDMDHENMFWYRQDPGLGLRLIYFSYDVKMKEKGDIPEGYSVSREKKERFSLILESASTNQTSMYLCASSLYQGNTEAFFGQGTRLTVV.

This chain links TRBV4-1 with TRBJ2-5, with D possibly matching TRBD2 (5 bases). CDR1 MGHRA and CDR2 YSYEKL come from the germline V gene. V was pared by 4 bases and J by 2 bases, with 20 bases between. This CDR3 comprises 17 residues. This CDR3 is CASSRGQWRPEQETQYF. The CDR3, as DNA: TGCGCCAGCAGCCGAGGCCAATGGAGGCCCGAACAAGAGACCCAGTACTTC.

The chain has TRBV18 and TRBJ1-5; D remains unclear. V was clipped by 3 bases and J by 5 bases, with 17 bases between them. Germline CDR1 KGHSH, CDR2 LQKENI. The CDR3 length is 16 residues. The CDR3: CASSPWEVLGDQPQHF. CDR3 nucleotide sequence: TGTGCCAGCTCACCGTGGGAGGTTCTGGGAGATCAGCCCCAGCATTTT.

The rearrangement uses TRBV9 and TRBJ2-1; 8 bases agree with TRBD2. The ends lost 3 bases at V and 2 bases at J; junction bases unmatched: 7. This CDR3 is 16 amino acids long. CDR1 SGDLS and CDR2 YYNGEE come from the germline V gene. CDR3 nucleotide sequence: TGTGCCAGCAGCGCGAGACTAGCGCGTGCCTACAATGAGCAGTTCTTC. This sequence encodes CASSARLARAYNEQFF.

The rearrangement joins TRBV5-1 to TRBJ2-5; 12 bases fit TRBD2. CDR1 and CDR2 (germline): SGHRS, YFSETQ. Trimming at V came to 2 bases and at J to 4 bases, leaving 9 bases not matched to a gene. The CDR3 length is 17 residues. CDR3 DNA: TGCGCCAGCAGCTTCAATCTACTAGCGGGAGGTTCAGAGACCCAGTACTTC. Its protein is CASSFNLLAGGSETQYF.